The 31 T cell receptor beta chains in this list originate from one sample, sequenced in a study of T cell repertoires in cytomegalovirus infection. TCRdb reprocessed the reads via MiXCR and lists one record per CDR3 protein. The sample has about a million distinct CDR3 sequences; roughly 31% are singletons. Their target antigens are unknown. The input for sequencing was cultured CD8+ T cells from PBMCs, taken from culture after CMV antigen stimulation. All receptors derive from a human donor in good health (CMV status not recorded). Some clones in this sample may be carry-over from other donors' samples.

The chain couples TRBV25-1 to TRBJ1-5; D call uncertain. The germline gives CDR1 MGHDK, CDR2 SYGVNS. The V end was cut by 2 bases, the J end by 9 bases, with 17 bases between. The CDR3 sequence is 15 residues long. For the CDR3, the DNA is TGTGCCAGCAGTGAAGGGGTAAGAGGTCTTGGGCCCCAGCATTTT. Protein product: CASSEGVRGLGPQHF. Variable domain in full (rest from reference TRBV25-1 and TRBJ1-5): EADIYQTPRYLVIGTGKKITLECSQTMGHDKMYWYQQDPGMELHLIHYSYGVNSTEKGDLSSESTVSRIRTEHFPLTLESARPSHTSQYLCASSEGVRGLGPQHFGDGTRLSIL.

At least ten counts were recorded for this clonotype. The chain couples TRBV7-8 to TRBJ2-3; tentative D call: TRBD1 (5 bases). Trimming shortened V by 7 bases and J by 6 bases, and 17 bases separated the two germline ends. The CDR3 is 14 amino acids. CDR1 is SGHVS, CDR2 FQNEAQ, per germline. Written as DNA, the CDR3 is TGTGCCAGCAACTTGCAGGGCGACTGGGATACGCAGTATTTT. Amino acid sequence: CASNLQGDWDTQYF.

The J gene is TRBJ2-2, the V gene TRBV4-3, with D perhaps assigned TRBD1 or TRBD2 (5 bases each). In germline, CDR1 is LGHNA, CDR2 YSLEER. V was pared by 0 bases and J by 5 bases, with 13 bases between. The CDR3 contains 16 residues. The CDR3 coding sequence is TGCGCCAGCAGCCAAGAGGGCAATGGGGGAACCGGGGAGCTGTTTTTT. The encoded protein is CASSQEGNGGTGELFF.

The genes are TRBV19 and TRBJ1-1; D perhaps matches TRBD1 (6 bases). V was trimmed by 3 bases and J by 2 bases, leaving 10 bases between them. This CDR3 has 14 residues. Germline CDR1 is LNHDA and CDR2 is SQIVND (reference sequence). CDR3 amino acids: CASSIWTVNTEAFF. CDR3 DNA sequence: TGTGCCAGTAGTATTTGGACAGTCAACACTGAAGCTTTCTTT.

The V call is TRBV27, the J call TRBJ1-5; 8 bases fit TRBD1. Per germline, CDR1 MNHEY and CDR2 SMNVEV (reference sequence). The CDR3 loop spans 14 amino acids. V was pared by 6 bases and J by 7 bases, with 8 bases of the junction left unmatched. In DNA, the CDR3 is TGTGCCAGCAGGCCGGGACAGGAAGGCCAGCCCCAGCATTTT. Translation: CASRPGQEGQPQHF.

For this clonotype: One junction end does not reproduce the germline sequence, and a read error may be involved. This chain joins TRBV7-6 and TRBJ1-1; 7 positions match TRBD1. Germline values: CDR1 SGHVS, CDR2 FNYEAQ. This CDR3 spans 13 amino acids. CDR3 in DNA: TGTGCCAGCAGCCAGACAGGGCCCACTGAAACTTTCTTT. Its protein product is CASSQTGPTETFF.

This clonotype was picked up many times. V gene TRBV7-8 combines with J gene TRBJ1-1; D is possibly TRBD1 (5 bases). CDR1 is SGHVS, CDR2 FQNEAQ, per germline. V lost 3 bases and J lost 3, with 14 bases in between. This CDR3 has 15 amino acids. The CDR3 is CASSFETGGYTEAFF. CDR3 in DNA: TGTGCCAGCAGCTTTGAAACGGGGGGGTACACTGAAGCTTTCTTT.

In its sample, this clonotype was seen many times. This chain uses TRBV7-8 with TRBJ1-4; a possible D gene is TRBD1 (5 bases). This CDR3 is built from 14 residues. V lost 3 bases and J lost 8, with 13 bases in between. The V gene's germline CDR1 is SGHVS and CDR2 FQNEAQ. This CDR3 reads CASSFSGLGEKLFF. In nucleotides, the CDR3 is TGTGCCAGCAGCTTTTCGGGGCTCGGGGAAAAACTGTTTTTT.

This chain links TRBV9 with TRBJ2-1; D unresolved. CDR1 and CDR2 from the germline V gene are SGDLS and YYNGEE. Trimming took off 0 bases at V and 2 bases at J, with 15 bases between the two ends. The CDR3 has 17 residues. The CDR3 DNA reads TGTGCCAGCAGCGTAGCATTCCCCCAGGACCCCTACAATGAGCAGTTCTTC. This gives the protein CASSVAFPQDPYNEQFF. The entire variable domain, with the rest obtained from reference TRBV9 and TRBJ2-1, is as follows: DSGVTQTPKHLITATGQRVTLRCSPRSGDLSVYWYQQSLDQGLQFLIQYYNGEERAKGNILERFSAQQFPDLHSELNLSSLELGDSALYFCASSVAFPQDPYNEQFFGPGTRLTVL.

Here the CDR3 DNA reads TGTGCCAGCAGCTTAAGCGTTGGGTTCGATGAGCAGTTCTTC. Translated: CASSLSVGFDEQFF. J is TRBJ2-1 and V is TRBV11-2, with no clear D. V was clipped by 2 bases and J by 8 bases, with 13 bases between them. Per germline, CDR1 SGHAT and CDR2 FQNNGV. The CDR3 runs to 14 residues.

A single count supports this clonotype. This sequence joins TRBV20-1 and TRBJ2-7, with 11 bases identical to TRBD1. Trimming at V came to 3 bases and at J to 2 bases, leaving 6 bases not matched to a gene. The V gene's germline CDR1 is DFQATT and CDR2 SNEGSKA (reference sequence). The CDR3 is made up of 15 amino acids. The CDR3 loop reads CSASAGTGGPYEQYF. The CDR3 coding sequence is TGCAGTGCTAGCGCCGGGACAGGGGGGCCCTACGAGCAGTACTTC.

This clonotype was seen more than once but under ten times. The chain couples TRBV7-3 to TRBJ2-7; D is perhaps TRBD1 (5 bases). The CDR3 loop spans 17 amino acids. V was trimmed by 5 bases and J by 1 base, leaving 21 bases between them. Germline V lookup: CDR1 SGHTA, CDR2 FQGTGA. The CDR3 spells CASSPDRLGELSYEQYV. CDR3 bases: TGTGCCAGCAGCCCAGACAGATTAGGGGAATTATCCTACGAGCAGTACGTC.

This clonotype has more than one count but fewer than ten. The gene calls are TRBV12-3 or TRBV12-4 and TRBJ1-2, with TRBD1 matching 8 bases. The CDR3 has 16 residues. The V segment lost 7 bases and the J segment 4 bases; nucleotides outside the gene matches: 14. The DNA of the CDR3 is TGTGCCAGCACCGCCCCTGGGACAGGAACCTTCTATGGCTACACCTTC. This codes for CASTAPGTGTFYGYTF.

The V gene is TRBV6-2 or TRBV6-3, the J gene TRBJ2-2; 7 nucleotides match TRBD2. Germline trimming cut 7 bases from V and 2 bases from J; bases unmatched to any gene: 10. Germline CDR1 and CDR2: MNHEY and SVGEGT. The CDR3 covers 16 residues. CDR3 nucleotide sequence: TGTGCCAGCAACACCTATAGCGGGCCAAACACCGGGGAGCTGTTTTTT. This translates into CASNTYSGPNTGELFF.

J is TRBJ2-1 and V is TRBV27; D is ambiguous. The V and J ends lost 3 bases and 10 bases respectively, with 13 bases between them. This CDR3 is 13 amino acids long. From germline, CDR1 is MNHEY and CDR2 SMNVEV (reference sequence). The CDR3 sequence is CASSLYPFSEQFF. The DNA for the CDR3 is TGTGCCAGCAGTTTGTATCCTTTTTCGGAGCAGTTCTTC.

The genes are TRBV6-2 or TRBV6-3 and TRBJ1-1; 9 bases agree with TRBD1. Germline CDR1 MNHEY, CDR2 SVGEGT. CDR3 size: 16 residues. Trimming removed 5 bases from V and 0 bases from J; junction bases left unmatched: 7. The CDR3 loop reads CASSPPDRGMNTEAFF. The CDR3 nucleotides are TGTGCCAGCAGTCCACCCGACAGGGGGATGAACACTGAAGCTTTCTTT.

V usage is TRBV5-4 and J usage is TRBJ1-1; tentatively, D is TRBD1 (5 bases). The CDR3 has 13 residues. V gave up 0 bases and J gave up 6 bases, with 9 bases separating them. Germline assignment: CDR1 SGHNT and CDR2 YYREEE (reference sequence). The CDR3 is CASSLEGFPEAFF. DNA of the CDR3: TGTGCCAGCAGCTTGGAGGGGTTCCCTGAAGCTTTCTTT.

This clonotype was seen ten or more times. In DNA, the CDR3 is TGTGCCAGCAGCTTAGTTCCGGGACTAGCGGACAATGAGCAGTTCTTC. Translated, it gives CASSLVPGLADNEQFF. The chain couples TRBV7-6 to TRBJ2-1, with 11 bases that match TRBD2. The V and J ends lost 1 base and 5 bases, in that order; junction bases with no gene match: 4. CDR1 is SGHVS, CDR2 FNYEAQ, per germline. CDR3 length: 16 residues. The whole variable domain, remainder taken from reference TRBV7-6 and TRBJ2-1, is GAGVSQSPRYKVTKRGQDVALRCDPISGHVSLYWYRQALGQGPEFLTYFNYEAQQDKSGLPNDRFSAERPEGSISTLTIQRTEQRDSAMYRCASSLVPGLADNEQFFGPGTRLTVL.

This clonotype appeared many times. The rearrangement joins TRBV4-2 to TRBJ1-1; D gene unclear. V dropped 8 bases and J dropped 5 bases, with 12 bases sitting between them. Germline assignment: CDR1 LGHNA and CDR2 YNFKEQ. This CDR3 region has 12 residues. The CDR3 DNA follows: TGTGCCAGCCGATCCCCGGAGACTGAAGCTTTCTTT. Its translation: CASRSPETEAFF.

The chain combines TRBV20-1 with TRBJ1-2; 11 positions agree with TRBD1. The ends lost 1 base at V and 1 base at J; junction bases unmatched: 5. CDR1 is DFQATT, CDR2 SNEGSKA, per germline (reference sequence). The CDR3 loop spans 16 amino acids. CDR3 in amino acids: CSARGTGGDFNYGYTF. The DNA of the CDR3 is TGCAGTGCTAGAGGGACAGGGGGCGATTTTAACTATGGCTACACCTTC.

This clonotype was counted only a few times. The V call is TRBV5-6, the J call TRBJ2-5, with D unresolved. V was pared by 0 bases and J by 6 bases, with 12 bases between. This CDR3 spans 14 amino acids. Germline V gene data show CDR1 as SGHDT and CDR2 as YYEEEE. CDR3 sequence: CASSLGGNGQTQYF. Here the CDR3 DNA reads TGTGCCAGCAGCTTGGGGGGTAACGGTCAGACCCAGTACTTC.

This clonotype was observed a handful of times. The J gene is TRBJ1-3, the V gene TRBV7-9; 8 bases line up with TRBD1. The CDR3 extends over 13 amino acids. After removal of 5 bases from V and 9 bases from J, the junction contained 6 bases not matched to a gene. Germline V gene lookup returns CDR1 SEHNR and CDR2 FQNEAQ (reference sequence). The CDR3 coding sequence is TGTGCCAGCAGCCAGGACAGGGCTGGCACCATATATTTT. Translated: CASSQDRAGTIYF.

The chain carries TRBV27 and TRBJ1-1; the D is unclear. Germline CDR1 reads MNHEY; CDR2 reads SMNVEV (reference sequence). V lost 3 bases and J lost 0, with 8 bases in between. This CDR3 contains 14 residues. The CDR3 sequence is CASSFNHLNTEAFF. CDR3 bases: TGTGCCAGCAGTTTCAACCACTTGAACACTGAAGCTTTCTTT.

The genes are TRBV6-5 and TRBJ1-4, with a possible D match to TRBD1 (6 bases). The germline V gene encodes CDR1 MNHEY and CDR2 SVGAGI. Trimming pared 6 bases from V and 3 bases from J, leaving 14 bases between. The CDR3 has 15 amino acids. CDR3 in amino acids: CASSPGGGANEKLFF. CDR3 nucleotides: TGTGCCAGCAGCCCTGGCGGGGGCGCTAATGAAAAACTGTTTTTT.

This clonotype showed up just a few times. The V call is TRBV12-3 or TRBV12-4, the J call TRBJ1-5, with a possible D match to TRBD1 (5 bases). The CDR3 contains 14 residues. The V end was cut by 7 bases, the J end by 11 bases, with 21 bases between. CDR3 region: CASNMDGDLWSQHF. CDR3 nucleotide sequence: TGTGCCAGCAATATGGACGGGGACTTGTGGTCCCAGCATTTT.

Comment on this clonotype: The junction and the germline gene differ at one end; a read error may be behind it. CDR3 bases: TGTGTCAGCGGTGAGCTTGTAGCGGGGGGGGCAGAGACCCAGTACTTC. It is translated as CVSGELVAGGAETQYF. The chain is built from TRBV28 and TRBJ2-5; 11 nucleotides match TRBD2. This CDR3 spans 16 amino acids. Germline V lookup: CDR1 MDHEN, CDR2 SYDVKM.

This sequence joins TRBV29-1 and TRBJ2-1; 7 bases fit TRBD2. The germline CDR1 and CDR2 sequences are SQVTM and ANQGSEA. This CDR3 has 13 amino acids. With 4 bases clipped from V and 4 bases from J, the junction kept 4 bases outside the gene matches. In DNA form, the CDR3 reads TGCAGCGTTGGGGGGGAGGGTTACAATGAGCAGTTCTTC. Amino acid sequence: CSVGGEGYNEQFF.

The rearrangement uses TRBV10-3 and TRBJ2-5; D not resolved. CDR3 size: 13 residues. Germline CDR1 ENHRY, CDR2 SYGVKD. Between the trimmed V and J ends, which lost 3 bases and 5 bases, there was a span of 10 bases. The CDR3 spells CAISETGVETQYF. As DNA, the CDR3 is TGTGCCATCAGTGAAACGGGTGTGGAGACCCAGTACTTC.

This clonotype was seen a handful of times. The chain couples TRBV7-9 to TRBJ2-5, with TRBD2 identical over 7 bases. The CDR3 length is 16 residues. Trimming removed 5 bases from V and 3 bases from J; junction bases left unmatched: 12. Germline CDR1 reads SEHNR; CDR2 reads FQNEAQ (reference sequence). CDR3 DNA sequence: TGTGCCAGCAGCCCCCCCGGGAGGATAGAAAAAGAGACCCAGTACTTC. Its translation: CASSPPGRIEKETQYF.

This sequence joins TRBV19 and TRBJ1-2; 10 bases match TRBD1. CDR3 length equals 14 residues. The ends lost 4 bases at V and 5 bases at J; junction bases unmatched: 4. CDR1 and CDR2 (germline): LNHDA, SQIVND (reference sequence). The CDR3 region has the DNA TGTGCCAGTAGTACGACAGGGGGCGATTATGGCTACACCTTC. Its translation is CASSTTGGDYGYTF.

This rearrangement joins TRBV27 to TRBJ1-2; no definite D call. The germline V and J ends were trimmed by 6 bases and 3 bases, with 11 bases remaining between them. Germline loops: CDR1 MNHEY, CDR2 SMNVEV (reference sequence). The CDR3 is 13 residues long. In DNA form, the CDR3 reads TGTGCCAGCAGCCCCGCGGGGTACTATGGCTACACCTTC. This gives the protein CASSPAGYYGYTF.